The rows below give T cell receptor beta chains drawn from one sample of a study of resident and recirculating memory T cells in vitiligo. Data came from immunoSEQ multiplex PCR; TCRdb stores just in-frame clones and leaves some out. Of around 43,000 clones listed, 85% to 95% are singletons. The specimen sequenced was blood. Receptors originate from a male donor with vitiligo. Both conserved end residues are part of each CDR3. The order of the fields is J gene, D gene, V gene, clone size, CDR3 protein, CDR3 DNA. D genes are given only for firm matches. The listing skips clone size in some rows; elsewhere it reads once, few, many or a size class.

TRBJ1-1 NA TRBV5-1 NA CASSLTGNTEAFF TGCGCCAGCAGCTTGACAGGAAACACTGAAGCTTTCTTT
TRBJ2-3 TRBD1 TRBV2 once CASSPDRVHTDTQYF TGTGCCAGCAGTCCTGACAGGGTCCACACAGATACGCAGTATTTT
TRBJ2-1 TRBD2 TRBV19 NA CASSRGGLSYNEQFF TGTGCCAGTAGCCGCGGGGGTCTATCCTACAATGAGCAGTTCTTC
TRBJ2-7 TRBD1 TRBV5-1 NA CASSVGAGTGSYEQYF TGCGCCAGCAGCGTTGGGGCCGGGACAGGGTCCTACGAGCAGTACTTC
TRBJ1-1 TRBD1 TRBV6-4 NA CASSEGGSSMNTEAFF TGTGCCAGCAGTGAAGGGGGCAGCTCCATGAACACTGAAGCTTTCTTT
TRBJ2-6 TRBD2 TRBV19 NA CASMGGEAGANVLTF TGTGCCAGTATGGGGGGGGAAGCTGGGGCCAACGTCCTGACTTTC
TRBJ2-3 NA TRBV9 once CASSVSRQLTSTDTQYF TGTGCCAGCAGCGTAAGCAGGCAGCTAACTAGCACAGATACGCAGTATTTT
TRBJ1-2 NA TRBV5-6 NA CASSIRPGTGDYGYTF TGTGCCAGCAGCATACGCCCAGGGACGGGAGATTATGGCTACACCTTC
TRBJ2-7 TRBD1 TRBV6-1 NA CASRGTGISYEQYF TGTGCCAGCAGGGGGACAGGGATCTCCTACGAGCAGTACTTC
TRBJ2-5 TRBD1 TRBV5-4 NA CASSPSRGQGETQYF TGTGCCAGCAGCCCAAGCCGAGGACAGGGCGAGACCCAGTACTTC
TRBJ2-1 TRBD2 TRBV9 NA CASSVGGTSGGLSSYNEQFF TGTGCCAGCAGCGTAGGGGGGACTAGCGGGGGCCTGAGCTCCTACAATGAGCAGTTCTTC
TRBJ2-3 NA TRBV5-4 NA CASSFGAVSTDTQYF TGTGCCAGCAGCTTCGGAGCGGTGAGCACAGATACGCAGTATTTT
TRBJ2-7 TRBD1 TRBV7-9 NA CASSPPGQVPHEQYF TGTGCCAGCAGCCCCCCCGGACAGGTTCCCCACGAGCAGTACTTC
TRBJ2-5 TRBD2 TRBV5-1 NA CASSRTSWETQYF TGCGCCAGCAGCCGGACTAGCTGGGAGACCCAGTACTTC
TRBJ2-5 NA TRBV9 NA CASSANDWPQYF TGTGCCAGCAGCGCAAACGACTGGCCCCAGTACTTC
TRBJ2-5 TRBD2 TRBV5-1 NA CASSLAGGHSTTQYF TGCGCCAGCAGCTTAGCGGGGGGTCATTCAACGACCCAGTACTTC
TRBJ1-5 TRBD1 TRBV27 NA CASSLSRTGLNQPQHF TGTGCCAGCAGTTTATCGAGGACAGGGCTCAATCAGCCCCAGCATTTT
TRBJ2-5 TRBD2 TRBV19 NA CASKGIAGANQETQYF TGTGCCAGTAAGGGAATAGCGGGGGCCAACCAAGAGACCCAGTACTTC